These 8 T cell receptor beta chains were all obtained from the same sample, sequenced in a study of neurological immune-mediated disorders. TCRdb passed the 5' RACE reads through MiXCR, listing each CDR3 protein once. This table holds 50,000 or so distinct CDR3 sequences, about 9.4% found once. The sequenced material came from PBMCs. These receptors came from a woman between 35 and 50 years old with HTLV-1-associated myelopathy (HAM/TSP).

This clonotype was observed many times. The V call is TRBV20-1, the J call TRBJ2-7; 7 bases are a match to TRBD1. The CDR3 consists of 14 residues. The V gene end was trimmed by 6 bases and the J gene end by 1 base; junction bases not matched to a gene: 9. Germline V gene lookup returns CDR1 DFQATT and CDR2 SNEGSKA (reference sequence). The CDR3 loop reads CSARDRSYSYEQYF. The DNA for the CDR3 is TGCAGTGCCCGGGACAGAAGCTATTCCTACGAGCAGTACTTC.

This clonotype has at least ten counts. V is TRBV12-5 and J is TRBJ1-1; TRBD1 matches at 8 bases. The CDR3 contains 17 residues. V shed 1 base, J shed 7 bases, and the junction held 14 bases outside the gene matches. Germline lookup yields CDR1 LGHNT and CDR2 FRNRAP. The CDR3 reads CASGLGYFKDREVEAFF. As DNA, the CDR3 is TGTGCTAGTGGTTTGGGATATTTCAAGGACAGGGAGGTTGAAGCTTTCTTT.

This clonotype occurred many times. Here the CDR3 reads CASSVGTVYNEQFF. The CDR3 DNA is TGTGCCAGCAGCGTAGGAACAGTCTACAATGAGCAGTTCTTC. The V and J genes are TRBV9 and TRBJ2-1; unclear D gene. Germline V gives CDR1 SGDLS, CDR2 YYNGEE. This CDR3 spans 14 amino acids. Trimming removed 0 bases at V and 3 bases at J, with 7 bases between.

Many counts were recorded for this clonotype. The V call is TRBV4-3, the J call TRBJ2-2; a possible D gene is TRBD2 (7 bases). Germline loops: CDR1 LGHNA, CDR2 YSLEER. Trimming removed 0 bases from V and 0 bases from J, with 17 bases in between. CDR3 size: 19 residues. The CDR3 here is CASSQDRPLGGANTGELFF. CDR3 coding DNA: TGCGCCAGCAGCCAAGATAGGCCTCTAGGGGGGGCGAACACCGGGGAGCTGTTTTTT.

This clonotype was seen ten or more times. This chain uses TRBV25-1 with TRBJ2-2, with 11 bases lining up with TRBD2. CDR1 and CDR2 (germline): MGHDK, SYGVNS. This CDR3 comprises 17 residues. The V and J ends lost 0 bases and 4 bases, in that order; junction bases with no gene match: 4. The CDR3 protein is CASSEYSSGGLTGELFF. Written as DNA, the CDR3 is TGTGCCAGCAGTGAATATTCTAGCGGGGGGCTCACCGGGGAGCTGTTTTTT.

This clonotype was recorded at least ten times. This chain connects TRBV5-1 to TRBJ2-1, with TRBD2 matching 14 bases. CDR1 SGHRS and CDR2 YFSETQ come from the germline V gene. The CDR3 contains 15 residues. V gave up 4 bases and J gave up 9 bases; unmatched junction bases: 6. The CDR3 sequence: CASSGGGLAGVEQFF. The CDR3 nucleotides read TGCGCCAGCAGCGGGGGGGGACTAGCGGGAGTTGAGCAGTTCTTC.

This clonotype was seen ten or more times. This chain uses TRBV7-2 with TRBJ1-2; TRBD1 aligns across 10 bases. Germline CDR1 and CDR2: SGHTA and FQGNSA. CDR3 size: 14 residues. V lost 10 bases, J lost 5 bases, and 10 bases stayed unmatched. CDR3 nucleotide sequence: TGTGCCATACCCCGGACAGGGGGGCGGTATGGCTACACCTTC. This encodes CAIPRTGGRYGYTF.

This clonotype was recorded many times. This chain uses TRBV7-9 with TRBJ1-1; 8 bases are shared with TRBD1. V lost 1 base, J lost 4 bases, and 5 bases stayed unmatched. The CDR3 is made up of 15 amino acids. Germline CDR1 SEHNR, CDR2 FQNEAQ (reference sequence). The CDR3 DNA sequence: TGTGCCAGCAGCTTAGGGACAGGGAGGGGCACTGAAGCTTTCTTT. Protein sequence: CASSLGTGRGTEAFF.